This TCR beta chain appears in the sequencing data of a study of response to subunit inactivated influenza vaccine. Of note for this clonotype: Its antigen remains unidentified.

CDR3 length: 15 residues. Germline V gene data show CDR1 as SEHNR and CDR2 as FQNEAQ (reference sequence). The ends were cut back, 5 bases at V and 2 bases at J, with 13 bases in the middle. TCRdb reprocessed the RT-PCR reads via MiXCR and lists one record per CDR3 protein. The data contain hundreds of thousands of distinct CDR3 sequences, 10% to 12% of them seen just once; the ten biggest clones take up approximately 11%. Study-wide results and caveats: The authors proposed limited new T cell recruitment per seasonal influenza vaccination.

These records were also assigned to another study, of T cells expressing NK-cell markers. From that paper: TCR beta libraries carry UMIs added by 5'RACE template switching. Sorted CD3+CD56-NKG2C+, CD3+CD56+NKG2C- and CD3+CD56+NKG2C+ T cells were the source of the TCR beta repertoires. Seven donors tested HCMV-seropositive and one tested seronegative among the eight sequenced. CD8+ T cells in a handful of donors included dominant NKG2C+ clonotypes at roughly 1.0-7.5%.

The sequences come from PBMCs from blood, collected on the day of vaccination. The sequence was collected from a man aged 45-60 years who received an inactivated influenza vaccine. V gene TRBV7-9 combines with J gene TRBJ1-5; no definite D call. Here the CDR3 DNA reads TGTGCCAGCAGCCCCGGGTGGGGTGGCAATCAGCCCCAGCATTTT. This gives the protein CASSPGWGGNQPQHF. The entire variable domain, with the rest obtained from reference TRBV7-9 and TRBJ1-5, is as follows: DTGVSQNPRHKITKRGQNVTFRCDPISEHNRLYWYRQTLGQGPEFLTYFQNEAQLEKSRLLSDRFSAERPKGSFSTLEIQRTEQGDSAMYLCASSPGWGGNQPQHFGDGTRLSIL.